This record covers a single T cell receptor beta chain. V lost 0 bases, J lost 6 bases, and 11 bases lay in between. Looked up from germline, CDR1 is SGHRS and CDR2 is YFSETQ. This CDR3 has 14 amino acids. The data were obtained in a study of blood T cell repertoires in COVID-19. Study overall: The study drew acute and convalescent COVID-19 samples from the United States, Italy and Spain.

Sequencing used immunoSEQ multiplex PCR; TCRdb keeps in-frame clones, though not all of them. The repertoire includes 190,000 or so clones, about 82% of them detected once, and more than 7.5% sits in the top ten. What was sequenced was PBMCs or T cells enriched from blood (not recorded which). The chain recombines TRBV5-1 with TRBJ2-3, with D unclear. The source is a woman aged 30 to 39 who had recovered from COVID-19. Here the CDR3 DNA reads TGCGCCAGCAGCTTGGCCAGTGGAGCCGATACGCAGTATTTT. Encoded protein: CASSLASGADTQYF.